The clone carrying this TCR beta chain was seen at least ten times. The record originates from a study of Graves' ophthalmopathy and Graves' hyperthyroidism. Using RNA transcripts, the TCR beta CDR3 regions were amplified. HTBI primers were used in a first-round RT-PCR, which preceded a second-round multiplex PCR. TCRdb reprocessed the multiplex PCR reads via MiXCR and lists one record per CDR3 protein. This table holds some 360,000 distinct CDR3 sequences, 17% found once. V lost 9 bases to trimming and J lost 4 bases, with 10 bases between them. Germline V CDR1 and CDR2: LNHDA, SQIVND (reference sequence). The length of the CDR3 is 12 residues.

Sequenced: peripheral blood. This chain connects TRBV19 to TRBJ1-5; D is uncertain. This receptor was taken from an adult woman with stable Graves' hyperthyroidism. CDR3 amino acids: CASQGRNQPQHF. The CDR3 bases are TGTGCCAGCCAAGGAAGAAATCAGCCCCAGCATTTT.